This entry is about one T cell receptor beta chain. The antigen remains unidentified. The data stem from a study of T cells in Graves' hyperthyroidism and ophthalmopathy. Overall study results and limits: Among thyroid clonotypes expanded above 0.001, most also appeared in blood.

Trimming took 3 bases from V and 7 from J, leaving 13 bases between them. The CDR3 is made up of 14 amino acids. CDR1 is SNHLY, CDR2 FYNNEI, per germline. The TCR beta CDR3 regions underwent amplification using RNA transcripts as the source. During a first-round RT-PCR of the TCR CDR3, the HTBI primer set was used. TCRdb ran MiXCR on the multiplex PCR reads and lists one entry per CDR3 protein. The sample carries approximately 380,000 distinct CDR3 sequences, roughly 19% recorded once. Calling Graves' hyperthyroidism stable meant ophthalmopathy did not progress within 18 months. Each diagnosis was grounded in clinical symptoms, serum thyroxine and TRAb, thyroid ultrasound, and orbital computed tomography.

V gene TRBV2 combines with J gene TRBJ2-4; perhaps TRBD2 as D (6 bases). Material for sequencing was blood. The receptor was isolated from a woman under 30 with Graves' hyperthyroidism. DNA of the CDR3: TGTGCCAGCAGTGAGGGGGGATTTGGGAACATTCAGTACTTC. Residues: CASSEGGFGNIQYF.